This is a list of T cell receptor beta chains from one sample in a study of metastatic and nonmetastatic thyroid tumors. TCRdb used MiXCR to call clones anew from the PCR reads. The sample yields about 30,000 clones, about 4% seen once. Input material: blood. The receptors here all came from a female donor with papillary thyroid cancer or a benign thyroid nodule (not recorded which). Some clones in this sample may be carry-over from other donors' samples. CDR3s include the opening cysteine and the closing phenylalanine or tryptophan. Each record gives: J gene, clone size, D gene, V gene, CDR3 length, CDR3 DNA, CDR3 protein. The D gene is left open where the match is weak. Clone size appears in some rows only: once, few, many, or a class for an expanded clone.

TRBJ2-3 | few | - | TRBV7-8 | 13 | TGTGCCAGCAGCCGCGAGTGGGCAGATACGCAGTATTTT | CASSREWADTQYF
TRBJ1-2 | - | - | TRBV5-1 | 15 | TGCGCCAGCAGCTACCGAGGGCAGGGTAGCTATGGCTACACCTTC | CASSYRGQGSYGYTF
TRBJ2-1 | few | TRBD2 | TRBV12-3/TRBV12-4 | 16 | TGTGCCAGCAGCCGCTCCACTAGCGGGAGAAGCAATGAGCAGTTCTTC | CASSRSTSGRSNEQFF
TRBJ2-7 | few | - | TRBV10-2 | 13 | TGCGCCAGCAGTACAGGCGGTACCTACGAGCAGTACTTC | CASSTGGTYEQYF
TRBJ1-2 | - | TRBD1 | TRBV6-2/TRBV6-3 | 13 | TGTGCCACCTGGGACAGGTTGAACTATGGCTACACCTTC | CATWDRLNYGYTF
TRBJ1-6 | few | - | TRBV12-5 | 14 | TGTGCTAGTGGTTTGGGACAGCCCTTTGCACCCCTCCACTTT | CASGLGQPFAPLHF
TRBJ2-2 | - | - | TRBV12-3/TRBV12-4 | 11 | TGTGCCAGCAGTCAAGGCGGGGAGCTGTTTTTT | CASSQGGELFF
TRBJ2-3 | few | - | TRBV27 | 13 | TGTGCCAGCAGCGACAGCATTTCAGATACGCAGTATTTT | CASSDSISDTQYF
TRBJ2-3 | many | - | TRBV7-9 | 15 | TGTGCCAGCAGCTCCCAGGGAAGCAGCACAGATACGCAGTATTTT | CASSSQGSSTDTQYF
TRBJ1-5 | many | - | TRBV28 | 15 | TGTGCCGGCAGTTTCGCCAGGGGAGGGATTCGGCCCCAGCATTTT | CAGSFARGGIRPQHF
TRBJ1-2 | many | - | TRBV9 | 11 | TGTGCCAGCAGCGAGGGGTATGGCTACACCTTC | CASSEGYGYTF
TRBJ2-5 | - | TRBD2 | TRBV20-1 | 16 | TGCAGTGCTAGAGCACTAGCGGGGGCGGGACAAGAGACCCAGTACTTC | CSARALAGAGQETQYF
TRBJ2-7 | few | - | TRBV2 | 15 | TGTGCCAGCAGTGATGGTCGGGTAGCGCCTGGGGTGCAGTACTTC | CASSDGRVAPGVQYF
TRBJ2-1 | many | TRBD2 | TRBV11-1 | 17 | TGTGCCAGCAGCTTAGCGGTGGCAGGGAGGGCCTACAATGAGCAGTTCTTC | CASSLAVAGRAYNEQFF
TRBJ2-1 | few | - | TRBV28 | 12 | TGTGCCAGCGGGGCGTATAATGGTGAGCAGTTCTTC | CASGAYNGEQFF
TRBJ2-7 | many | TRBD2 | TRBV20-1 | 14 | TGCAGTGCCATCAATCGCGGGAGGGGCTACGAGCAGTACTTC | CSAINRGRGYEQYF
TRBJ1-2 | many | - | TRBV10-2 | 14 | TGCGCCAGCAGTGAGTCTGCACGGCGCCATGGCTACACCTTC | CASSESARRHGYTF
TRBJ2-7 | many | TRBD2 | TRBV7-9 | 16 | TGTGCCAGCAGCTTACCACTAGCGGGAGGGCCCTACGAGCAGTACTTC | CASSLPLAGGPYEQYF
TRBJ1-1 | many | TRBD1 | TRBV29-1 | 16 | TGCAGCGTTGAAGATTTGGACAGGGGATGGGACACTGAAGCTTTCTTT | CSVEDLDRGWDTEAFF
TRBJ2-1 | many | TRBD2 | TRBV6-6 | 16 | TGTGCCAGCAGTTGGCTAGCGGGAGGTTTTAATGCTGAGCAGTTCTTC | CASSWLAGGFNAEQFF
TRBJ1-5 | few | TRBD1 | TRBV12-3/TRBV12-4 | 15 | TGTGCCAGCAGTTTGCGACAGGGGGGCAATCAGCCCCAGCATTTT | CASSLRQGGNQPQHF
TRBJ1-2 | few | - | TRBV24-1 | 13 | TGTGCCACCTCCCATCGGGAGGGAGGAGGCTACACCTTC | CATSHREGGGYTF
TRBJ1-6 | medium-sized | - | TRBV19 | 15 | TGTGCCAGTAGTATGTACCCCTCGGCTAATTCACCCCTCCACTTT | CASSMYPSANSPLHF
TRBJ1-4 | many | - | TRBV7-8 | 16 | TGTGCCAGCAGCTCAAACGACAGTCCGGATAATGAAAAACTGTTTTTT | CASSSNDSPDNEKLFF
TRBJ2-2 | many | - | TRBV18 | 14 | TGTGCCAGCTCACCACGAATTGGGGCCGGGGAGCTGTTTTTT | CASSPRIGAGELFF
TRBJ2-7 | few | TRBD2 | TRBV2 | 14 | TGTGCCAGCAGAACCGGGACTAGCGATCACGAGCAGTACTTC | CASRTGTSDHEQYF